The 12 T cell receptor beta chains presented below share a single source sample, sequenced in a study of neurological immune-mediated disorders (dated by TCRdb to between 2018 and 2021). Library preparation employed 5' RACE. Sequencing used an Illumina HiSeq 2500. TCRdb reran the public reads through fastp at Q25 and MiXCR, keeping productive beta chains. All rows with the same CDR3 protein become a single entry with the most common DNA and genes. This sample lists under 50,000 distinct CDR3 sequences; about 26% were detected once. The ten most abundant clones make up approximately 23% of the sample. Sequenced material: PBMCs. Receptors originate from a woman in her sixties or seventies in good health.

This clonotype was seen repeatedly, ten times or more. This chain connects TRBV7-9 to TRBJ1-5; D not certain. The V gene lost 0 bases and the J gene lost 0 bases, with 15 bases spanning the gap. CDR3 length: 18 residues. Germline V CDR1 and CDR2: SEHNR, FQNEAQ (reference sequence). CDR3 DNA: TGTGCCAGCAGCTTAGCGCGGGATAGTCGGGATAGCAATCAGCCCCAGCATTTT. Protein: CASSLARDSRDSNQPQHF.

This clonotype has at least ten counts. The genes are TRBV5-1 and TRBJ2-3; TRBD2 matches 12 bases. The CDR3 consists of 15 residues. V lost 6 bases, J lost 3 bases, and 5 bases stayed unmatched. Germline lookup yields CDR1 SGHRS and CDR2 YFSETQ. The CDR3 DNA sequence: TGCGCCAGCAAGACTAGCGGGAGTGTTACAGATACGCAGTATTTT. As protein: CASKTSGSVTDTQYF. The full variable domain, rest sourced from reference TRBV5-1 and TRBJ2-3, is KAGVTQTPRYLIKTRGQQVTLSCSPISGHRSVSWYQQTPGQGLQFLFEYFSETQRNKGNFPGRFSGRQFSNSRSEMNVSTLELGDSALYLCASKTSGSVTDTQYFGPGTRLTVL.

V and J are TRBV5-1 and TRBJ2-7; weak D call: TRBD2 (5 bases). Germline CDR1 reads SGHRS; CDR2 reads YFSETQ. This CDR3 contains 13 residues. Trimming left V 0 bases short and J 6 bases short, with 10 bases between. The CDR3 DNA is TGCGCCAGCAGCTTGGGTACGGCGGGCGAGCAGTACTTC. Residues: CASSLGTAGEQYF.

This clonotype was seen repeatedly, ten times or more. The chain uses TRBV5-1 and TRBJ1-1; D not resolved. V gave up 1 base and J gave up 1 base, with 23 bases separating them. The CDR3 runs 19 residues. Germline V CDR1 and CDR2: SGHRS, YFSETQ. The CDR3: CASSLWLGAAQDENTEAFF. The CDR3, as DNA: TGCGCCAGCAGCTTGTGGTTGGGTGCAGCTCAGGATGAGAACACTGAAGCTTTCTTT.

This clonotype has at least ten counts. The chain combines TRBV20-1 with TRBJ1-6; 7 nucleotides agree with TRBD1. This CDR3 has 14 residues. Trimming took 3 bases from V and 9 from J; bases not matched to a gene: 8. CDR1 is DFQATT and CDR2 is SNEGSKA in the germline V gene (reference sequence). The CDR3 is CSARRQGFSSPLHF. In DNA, the CDR3 is TGCAGTGCTAGGAGACAGGGTTTTAGTTCACCCCTCCACTTT.

This clonotype came up many times. This chain joins TRBV5-1 and TRBJ2-5; 7 bases agree with TRBD1. The trim removed 4 bases at V and 1 base at J, leaving 7 bases unmatched. The CDR3 loop spans 15 amino acids. Germline V gene sequence: CDR1 SGHRS, CDR2 YFSETQ. The CDR3 DNA reads as TGCGCCAGCAGCGAGGGGGCCCTCCTCCAAGAGACCCAGTACTTC. Amino acid sequence: CASSEGALLQETQYF.

This clonotype was found many times. The rearrangement joins TRBV15 to TRBJ1-3; D might be TRBD1 (6 bases). The V end lost 5 bases, the J end lost 0 bases, and 11 bases lay between the germline ends. This CDR3 contains 15 residues. Germline values: CDR1 LNHNV, CDR2 YYDKDF (reference sequence). CDR3: CATSRGQYSGNTIYF. The DNA for the CDR3 is TGTGCCACCAGCCGCGGACAGTACTCTGGAAACACCATATATTTT.

This clonotype came up a few times. The J gene is TRBJ2-5, the V gene TRBV5-1; perhaps TRBD2 as D (5 bases). The V end lost 4 bases, the J end lost 2 bases, and 21 bases lay between the germline ends. CDR1 and CDR2 from the germline V gene are SGHRS and YFSETQ. The length of the CDR3 is 17 residues. DNA for the CDR3: TGCGCCAGCAGCCCTTGGTCCCCCCGGGATCGGCAAGAGACCCAGTACTTC. Translating it yields CASSPWSPRDRQETQYF.

The rearrangement links TRBV6-4 to TRBJ2-7; no clear D. The CDR3 runs to 10 residues. With 9 bases removed from V and 4 bases from J, the gap between germline ends came to 7 bases. Per the germline V gene, CDR1 is MRHNA and CDR2 is SNTAGT. CDR3 sequence reads: CARTSYEQYF. The DNA for the CDR3 is TGTGCCAGGACGAGTTACGAGCAGTACTTC.

Points on this clonotype: The germline gene is not matched at one end of the junction; a read error may be the cause. CDR3 in amino acids: CASSRTYDTGDLFF. The CDR3 bases are TGTGCCAGCAGTAGGACGTACGACACCGGGGATCTGTTTTTT. V is TRBV6-5 and J is TRBJ2-2, with D perhaps TRBD2 (5 bases). From germline, CDR1 is MNHEY and CDR2 SVGAGI. This CDR3 has 14 amino acids.

This clonotype appeared many times. The J gene is TRBJ1-1, the V gene TRBV9; 9 bases align to TRBD1. The length of the CDR3 is 15 residues. V lost 3 bases to trimming and J lost 5 bases; unmatched junction nucleotides: 8. Germline V gene lookup returns CDR1 SGDLS and CDR2 YYNGEE. This CDR3 is CASSAPTGGWTEAFF. CDR3 in DNA: TGTGCCAGCAGCGCACCTACAGGGGGCTGGACTGAAGCTTTCTTT.

This sequence joins TRBV28 and TRBJ1-1; D uncertain. V lost 10 bases and J lost 11, with 17 bases in between. Germline-derived CDR1 and CDR2 are MDHEN and SYDVKM. The CDR3 spans 11 residues. This CDR3 reads CATDKPIKAFF. The CDR3 DNA is TGTGCCACGGATAAACCCATAAAGGCTTTCTTT.